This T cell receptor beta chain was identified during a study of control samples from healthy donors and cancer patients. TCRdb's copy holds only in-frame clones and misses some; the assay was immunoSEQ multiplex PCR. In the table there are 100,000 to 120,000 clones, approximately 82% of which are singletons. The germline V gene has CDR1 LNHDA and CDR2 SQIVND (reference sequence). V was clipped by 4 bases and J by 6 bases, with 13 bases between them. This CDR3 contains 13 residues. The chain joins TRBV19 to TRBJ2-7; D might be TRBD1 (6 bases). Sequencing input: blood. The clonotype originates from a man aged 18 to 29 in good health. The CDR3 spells CASSTKRGGEQYF. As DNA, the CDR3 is TGTGCCAGTAGTACAAAGAGAGGGGGCGAGCAGTACTTC.